This T cell receptor beta chain was retrieved from a study of blood T cell repertoires in COVID-19. In the study overall: Acute and convalescent COVID-19 specimens originated in the United States, Italy and Spain. T cells, B-cell-depleted T cells, or PBMCs supplied cDNA or gDNA.

Authors' methods: Using reference gene primer amplification, nucleated cell counts were estimated. Assay: immunoSEQ multiplex PCR; the TCRdb copy retains only in-frame clones and omits some. The V and J calls and clone size are taken from that table; D and trimming were inferred from the DNA. Of some 250,000 clones listed, 82% are singletons. This clone has just a few counts. This CDR3 spans 16 amino acids. Per the germline V gene, CDR1 is SGHRS and CDR2 is YFSETQ. V was clipped by 4 bases and J by 4 bases; unmatched bases: 12. The sequenced sample consisted of peripheral blood. The V call is TRBV5-1, the J call TRBJ1-1; TRBD1 matches at 8 bases. The clonotype comes from a woman aged 18 to 35 with acute or convalescent COVID-19. The CDR3 is CASSPRTGGSSTEAFF. The CDR3 DNA reads TGCGCCAGCAGCCCACGTACAGGGGGGTCGAGCACTGAAGCTTTCTTT.